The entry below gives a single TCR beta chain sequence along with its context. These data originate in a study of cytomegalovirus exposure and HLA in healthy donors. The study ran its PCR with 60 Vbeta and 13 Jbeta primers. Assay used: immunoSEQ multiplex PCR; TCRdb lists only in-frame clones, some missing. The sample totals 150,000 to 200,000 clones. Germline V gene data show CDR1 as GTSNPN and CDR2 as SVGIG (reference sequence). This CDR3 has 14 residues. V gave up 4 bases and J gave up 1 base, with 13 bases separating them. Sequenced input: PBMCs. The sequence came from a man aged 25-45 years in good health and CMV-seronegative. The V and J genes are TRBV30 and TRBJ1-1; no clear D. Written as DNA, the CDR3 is TGTGCCTGGATTGTCAGGTCTACGAACACTGAAGCTTTCTTT. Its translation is CAWIVRSTNTEAFF.